Below are 32 T cell receptor beta chains sequenced from a single sample in a study of shared clonotypes between healthy human individuals. Generated by immunoSEQ multiplex PCR, the TCRdb table keeps only in-frame clones and is missing some. The table records 2,500,000 or so clones, approximately 90% of them present only once. Input material: naive CD4+ T cells sorted from blood. The sample's subset: CD45RA+ positively selected. The receptors originated from a man between 18 and 29 years old in good health.

J is TRBJ1-1 and V is TRBV30, with D possibly TRBD1 on 6 matching bases. CDR3 length equals 13 residues. V lost 4 bases and J lost 0, with 9 bases in between. Germline CDR1 is GTSNPN and CDR2 is SVGIG (reference sequence). The CDR3 region has the DNA TGTGCCTGGACCGGACAGATGAACACTGAAGCTTTCTTT. Protein product: CAWTGQMNTEAFF.

This chain joins TRBV11-2 and TRBJ2-5, with D perhaps given as TRBD1 or TRBD2 (6 bases each). From germline, CDR1 is SGHAT and CDR2 FQNNGV. The CDR3 covers 15 residues. V was cut by 2 bases and J by 5 bases, with 15 bases left in between. The CDR3 spells CASSLRGVAGETQYF. Written as DNA, the CDR3 is TGTGCCAGCAGCTTAAGGGGGGTAGCAGGGGAGACCCAGTACTTC.

For the CDR3, the DNA is TGTGCCAGCAGCGTAGGAGGGGGCGGGAATGAAAAACTGTTTTTT. This encodes CASSVGGGGNEKLFF. This chain joins TRBV9 and TRBJ1-4; 7 positions agree with TRBD1. The CDR3 contains 15 residues. Germline V lookup: CDR1 SGDLS, CDR2 YYNGEE. V shed 0 bases and J 5 bases; nucleotides not matched to a gene: 4.

This chain connects TRBV11-3 to TRBJ1-1; D gene uncertain. This CDR3 has 13 amino acids. Between the trimmed V and J ends, which lost 4 bases and 0 bases, there was a span of 6 bases. CDR1 and CDR2 from the germline V gene are SGHNT and YENEEA. CDR3 sequence: CASSWTLNTEAFF. The CDR3 nucleotides are TGTGCCAGCAGCTGGACCCTGAACACTGAAGCTTTCTTT.

As for this clone: Other DNA sequences from this sample encode an identical CDR3 as well. The chain has TRBV19 and TRBJ1-5; D not certain. The CDR3 has 12 amino acids. V was pared by 4 bases and J by 0 bases, with 1 base between. The germline gives CDR1 LNHDA, CDR2 SQIVND (reference sequence). CDR3 sequence: CASSTSNQPQHF. The CDR3 coding sequence is TGTGCCAGTAGTACTAGCAATCAGCCCCAGCATTTT.

Regarding this clone: Other nucleotide sequences from this sample produce the same CDR3. DNA of the CDR3: TGTGCCAGCTCCAGGGGGCGCGATGAAAAACTGTTTTTT. Protein sequence: CASSRGRDEKLFF. This chain uses TRBV18 with TRBJ1-4, with 8 bases fitting TRBD1. Trimming took 6 bases from V and 6 from J; bases not matched to a gene: 3. The CDR3 runs to 13 residues. Per germline, CDR1 KGHSH and CDR2 LQKENI.

This clone showed up just once. The rearrangement links TRBV6-1 to TRBJ2-7, with D perhaps being TRBD1 or TRBD2 (5 bases each). Germline lookup yields CDR1 MNHNS and CDR2 SASEGT. V dropped 4 bases and J dropped 3 bases, with 10 bases sitting between them. CDR3 length: 13 amino acids. Here the CDR3 DNA reads TGTGCCAGCAGTGTCGGGACCCTCTACGAGCAGTACTTC. This sequence encodes CASSVGTLYEQYF.

V usage is TRBV2 and J usage is TRBJ2-7; D unclear. Germline assignment: CDR1 SNHLY and CDR2 FYNNEI. This CDR3 has 11 amino acids. The CDR3 DNA reads TGTGCCAGCAGTGAGACAACAACAGTCCGAGTC. Translated: CASSETTTVRV.

This chain joins TRBV28 and TRBJ1-2, with D uncertain. Germline V gives CDR1 MDHEN, CDR2 SYDVKM. V lost 4 bases, J lost 8 bases, and 17 bases lay in between. This CDR3 spans 14 amino acids. The CDR3 loop reads CASSSPAGGRGYTF. In DNA, the CDR3 is TGTGCCAGCAGTTCCCCCGCGGGAGGCCGGGGCTACACCTTC.

The V gene is TRBV28, the J gene TRBJ1-3; D may be TRBD1 (6 bases). CDR3 length: 15 amino acids. V gave up 4 bases and J gave up 0 bases, with 10 bases separating them. Germline V CDR1 and CDR2: MDHEN, SYDVKM. CDR3 loop: CASSSRGSSGNTIYF. The CDR3 region has the DNA TGTGCCAGCAGTTCGAGGGGGAGCTCTGGAAACACCATATATTTT.

The chain uses TRBV19 and TRBJ2-7; possible D gene TRBD1, 6 bases. This CDR3 spans 15 amino acids. V shed 3 bases and J shed 1 base, with 13 bases lying between them. Germline CDR1 is LNHDA and CDR2 is SQIVND (reference sequence). The CDR3 region has the DNA TGTGCCAGTAGTATTCGGGCAGGGGAGTCCTACGAGCAGTACTTC. As protein: CASSIRAGESYEQYF. The full variable domain, rest sourced from reference TRBV19 and TRBJ2-7, is DGGITQSPKYLFRKEGQNVTLSCEQNLNHDAMYWYRQDPGQGLRLIYYSQIVNDFQKGDIAEGYSVSREKKESFPLTVTSAQKNPTAFYLCASSIRAGESYEQYFGPGTRLTVT.

This chain links TRBV30 with TRBJ2-5; D gene ambiguous. CDR3 size: 12 residues. V was cut by 0 bases and J by 9 bases, with 11 bases left in between. CDR1 and CDR2 from the germline V gene are GTSNPN and SVGIG (reference sequence). Here the CDR3 reads CAWSVSIGSQYF. Written as DNA, the CDR3 is TGTGCCTGGAGTGTATCGATAGGCTCCCAGTACTTC.

The CDR3 is CASSTRQSNTEAFF. In nucleotides, the CDR3 is TGTGCCAGCAGTACTCGACAGTCGAACACTGAAGCTTTCTTT. The rearrangement uses TRBV25-1 and TRBJ1-1, with D perhaps matching TRBD1 (5 bases). Per germline, CDR1 MGHDK and CDR2 SYGVNS. V was clipped by 5 bases and J by 1 base, with 11 bases between them. The CDR3 consists of 14 residues.

This clone was counted once. The J gene is TRBJ2-1, the V gene TRBV11-2; weak D call: TRBD2 (5 bases). V was pared by 5 bases and J by 2 bases, with 16 bases between. The germline CDR1 and CDR2 sequences are SGHAT and FQNNGV. The CDR3 has 16 residues. In DNA, the CDR3 is TGTGCCAGCAGCCCAGGACGGGTCGGGACCTACAATGAGCAGTTCTTC. The encoded protein is CASSPGRVGTYNEQFF.

The chain links TRBV7-9 to TRBJ1-2; D is undetermined. Trimming stripped 5 bases from V and 5 bases from J, with 12 bases between. Germline values: CDR1 SEHNR, CDR2 FQNEAQ (reference sequence). The CDR3 sequence is 13 residues long. As DNA, the CDR3 is TGTGCCAGCAGCCCCGCCAAGGAGTATGGCTACACCTTC. The encoded protein is CASSPAKEYGYTF.

V is TRBV7-9 and J is TRBJ2-5; TRBD2 matches 10 bases. The germline gives CDR1 SEHNR, CDR2 FQNEAQ (reference sequence). CDR3 length: 18 amino acids. The V and J ends lost 1 base and 5 bases, in that order; junction bases with no gene match: 13. The CDR3 DNA reads TGTGCCAGCAGCTTAGTTGGACTAGCGGCCCTTAGAGCGGAGACCCAGTACTTC. It yields the protein CASSLVGLAALRAETQYF.

V gene TRBV5-1 combines with J gene TRBJ2-7, with TRBD1 identical over 8 bases. Germline-derived CDR1 and CDR2 are SGHRS and YFSETQ. V lost 5 bases, J lost 2 bases, and 12 bases stayed unmatched. The CDR3 sequence is 16 residues long. CDR3 protein: CASSPTGTGTTYEQYF. CDR3 in DNA: TGCGCCAGCAGTCCAACCGGGACAGGTACGACCTACGAGCAGTACTTC.

The CDR3 is CASSLAKVADSNEKLFF. The CDR3 DNA reads TGCGCCAGCAGCTTGGCTAAAGTGGCAGATTCTAATGAAAAACTGTTTTTT. This chain joins TRBV5-1 and TRBJ1-4; D gene unclear. CDR3 size: 17 residues. Germline V lookup: CDR1 SGHRS, CDR2 YFSETQ. The V and J ends lost 0 bases and 3 bases respectively, with 15 bases between them.

This sequence joins TRBV14 and TRBJ2-1; D unclear. V dropped 1 base and J dropped 9 bases, with 16 bases sitting between them. The CDR3 is 15 amino acids. CDR1 and CDR2 from the germline V gene are SGHDN and FVKESK. The CDR3 spells CASSQGATSRSEQFF. CDR3 nucleotide sequence: TGTGCCAGCAGCCAAGGGGCTACATCGCGGAGTGAGCAGTTCTTC.

V usage is TRBV7-3 and J usage is TRBJ2-3; D gene uncertain. Trimming shortened V by 3 bases and J by 1 base, and 11 bases separated the two germline ends. CDR1 and CDR2 (germline): SGHTA, FQGTGA. The CDR3 has 15 residues. CDR3 coding DNA: TGTGCCAGCAGCTTTGCCGGTGGGGGCACAGATACGCAGTATTTT. Translated: CASSFAGGGTDTQYF.

J is TRBJ1-1 and V is TRBV4-1, with a possible D match to TRBD1 (6 bases). Germline CDR1 reads MGHRA; CDR2 reads YSYEKL. Trimming removed 0 bases from V and 2 bases from J, with 19 bases in between. The CDR3 is 18 residues long. CDR3 coding DNA: TGCGCCAGCAGCCAAGATATCGGGCAGTACAGGGCTAACACTGAAGCTTTCTTT. Translation: CASSQDIGQYRANTEAFF.

This clone was recorded a few times. The chain combines TRBV28 with TRBJ1-6; D gene uncertain. Germline V CDR1 and CDR2: MDHEN, SYDVKM. V was shortened by 5 bases and J by 9 bases, with 8 bases between the two germline ends. The CDR3 has 12 residues. In nucleotides, the CDR3 is TGTGCCAGCAGTAGAGGGTTTTCACCCCTCCACTTT. This gives the protein CASSRGFSPLHF.

The chain couples TRBV6-5 to TRBJ1-6, with a tentative D call TRBD1 (6 bases). The CDR3 sequence is 13 residues long. Between the trimmed V and J ends, which lost 8 bases and 8 bases, there was a span of 13 bases. Germline CDR1 reads MNHEY; CDR2 reads SVGAGI. This CDR3 is CASFQGRDSPLHF. The CDR3 DNA reads TGTGCCAGCTTTCAGGGGAGGGATTCACCCCTCCACTTT.

V gene TRBV5-1 combines with J gene TRBJ2-3, with D perhaps being TRBD1 or TRBD2 (5 bases each). The ends were cut back, 3 bases at V and 2 bases at J, with 13 bases in the middle. Germline V CDR1 and CDR2: SGHRS, YFSETQ. This CDR3 contains 15 residues. The CDR3 loop reads CASSSGGGDTDTQYF. DNA of the CDR3: TGCGCCAGCAGCTCTGGGGGTGGAGACACAGATACGCAGTATTTT.

The chain carries TRBV19 and TRBJ2-1; 8 nucleotides line up with TRBD1. Germline trimming cut 6 bases from V and 5 bases from J; bases unmatched to any gene: 9. The CDR3 is 15 residues long. Germline V gene data show CDR1 as LNHDA and CDR2 as SQIVND (reference sequence). CDR3 residues: CASSLGQGENNEQFF. As DNA, the CDR3 is TGTGCCAGTAGCCTAGGACAGGGAGAAAACAATGAGCAGTTCTTC.

CDR3 protein: CASRAPGNTIYF. The DNA of the CDR3 is TGTGCCAGCAGAGCCCCTGGAAACACCATATATTTT. The chain is built from TRBV2 and TRBJ1-3; D unclear. CDR1 and CDR2 (germline): SNHLY, FYNNEI. Trimming stripped 6 bases from V and 2 bases from J, with 5 bases between. The CDR3 loop spans 12 amino acids.

With regard to this clone: This specimen includes other DNA sequences encoding the same CDR3. The chain couples TRBV7-2 to TRBJ2-3, with 7 bases matching TRBD2. Germline V lookup: CDR1 SGHTA, CDR2 FQGNSA. After removal of 2 bases from V and 2 bases from J, the junction contained 1 base not matched to a gene. The CDR3 sequence is 14 residues long. In DNA form, the CDR3 reads TGTGCCAGCAGCTTAAGCGGGGCCACAGATACGCAGTATTTT. Its protein product is CASSLSGATDTQYF.

This clone was seen once. The chain links TRBV4-1 to TRBJ1-2; a possible D gene is TRBD1 (5 bases). The ends were cut back, 0 bases at V and 4 bases at J, with 12 bases in the middle. The CDR3 is 15 residues long. The germline CDR1 and CDR2 sequences are MGHRA and YSYEKL. CDR3 in amino acids: CASSQDFGGLYGYTF. CDR3 DNA sequence: TGCGCCAGCAGCCAAGATTTTGGGGGACTCTATGGCTACACCTTC.

V gene TRBV5-4 combines with J gene TRBJ1-1; maybe TRBD1 (5 bases). Between the trimmed V and J ends, which lost 2 bases and 4 bases, there was a span of 9 bases. This CDR3 has 13 residues. Germline V lookup: CDR1 SGHNT, CDR2 YYREEE (reference sequence). As DNA, the CDR3 is TGTGCCAGCAGCTTCAGGGTTGGCACTGAAGCTTTCTTT. The encoded protein is CASSFRVGTEAFF.

The chain couples TRBV18 to TRBJ1-2, with D hard to call. In germline, CDR1 is KGHSH, CDR2 LQKENI. The CDR3 totals 15 residues. The V end lost 2 bases, the J end lost 3 bases, and 13 bases lay between the germline ends. The CDR3 coding sequence is TGTGCCAGCTCACCAAGAGTTCGAGGAGACTATGGCTACACCTTC. This codes for CASSPRVRGDYGYTF.

The chain recombines TRBV11-3 with TRBJ2-2; 14 bases align to TRBD2. This CDR3 region has 19 residues. Germline-derived CDR1 and CDR2 are SGHNT and YENEEA. V shed 2 bases and J 5 bases; nucleotides not matched to a gene: 10. The CDR3 DNA sequence: TGTGCCAGCAGCTTAAGGGGACTAGCGGGGGCCCCGGAGACCGGGGAGCTGTTTTTT. Translating gives CASSLRGLAGAPETGELFF.

In its sample, this clone was seen once. The chain uses TRBV7-2 and TRBJ2-3, with D unresolved. V shed 0 bases and J shed 3 bases, with 13 bases lying between them. The CDR3 spans 16 residues. Germline lookup yields CDR1 SGHTA and CDR2 FQGNSA. The CDR3 bases are TGTGCCAGCAGCTTAGCTCCCGCGGTAGTAACAGATACGCAGTATTTT. Translation gives CASSLAPAVVTDTQYF.